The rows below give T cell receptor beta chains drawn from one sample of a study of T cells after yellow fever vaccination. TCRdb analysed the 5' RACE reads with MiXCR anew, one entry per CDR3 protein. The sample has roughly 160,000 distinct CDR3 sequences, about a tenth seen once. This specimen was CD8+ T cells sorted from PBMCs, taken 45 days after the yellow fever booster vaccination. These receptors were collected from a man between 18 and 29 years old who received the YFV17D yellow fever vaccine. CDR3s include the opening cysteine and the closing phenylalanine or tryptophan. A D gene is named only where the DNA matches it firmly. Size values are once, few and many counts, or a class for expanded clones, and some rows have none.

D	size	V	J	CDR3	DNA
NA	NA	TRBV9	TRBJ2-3	CASSPRSRGSTDTQYF	TGTGCCAGCAGCCCCCGTTCCCGGGGGAGCACAGATACGCAGTATTTT
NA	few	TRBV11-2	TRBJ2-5	CASSTPTGAQETQYF	TGTGCCAGCAGTACACCTACCGGCGCTCAAGAGACCCAGTACTTC
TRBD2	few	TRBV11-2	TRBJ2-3	CASSLVAGDTDTQYF	TGTGCCAGCAGCTTAGTAGCGGGGGACACAGATACGCAGTATTTT
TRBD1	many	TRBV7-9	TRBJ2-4	CASSLAAQGVAKNIQYF	TGTGCCAGCAGCTTAGCCGCGCAGGGGGTAGCCAAAAACATTCAGTACTTC
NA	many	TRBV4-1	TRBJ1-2	CASSRQDTNYGYTF	TGCGCCAGCAGCCGACAGGATACTAACTATGGCTACACCTTC
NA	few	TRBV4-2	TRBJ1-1	CASSQDSGAGNTEAFF	TGTGCCAGCAGCCAAGATAGCGGTGCAGGGAACACTGAAGCTTTCTTT
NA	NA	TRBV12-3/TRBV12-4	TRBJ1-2	CASRDSLPLSYTF	TGTGCCAGCAGGGACAGTCTGCCGCTCAGCTACACCTTC
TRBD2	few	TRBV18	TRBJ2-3	CASSVGGLDTDTQYF	TGTGCCAGCTCCGTTGGGGGACTAGACACAGATACGCAGTATTTT
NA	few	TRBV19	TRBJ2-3	CASSNPREPDGDTQYF	TGTGCCAGTAGTAACCCCCGGGAGCCCGATGGGGATACGCAGTATTTT
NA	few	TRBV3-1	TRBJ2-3	CASSQVSASVSTDTQYF	TGTGCCAGCAGCCAAGTTTCAGCCTCCGTTAGCACAGATACGCAGTATTTT
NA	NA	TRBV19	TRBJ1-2	CASSPLRYGYTF	TGTGCCAGTAGTCCGCTGCGCTATGGCTACACCTTC
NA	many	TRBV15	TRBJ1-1	CATSREAGPEAFF	TGTGCCACCAGCAGAGAAGCGGGCCCTGAAGCTTTCTTT
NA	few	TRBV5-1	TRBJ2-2	CASSLEPNTGELFF	TGCGCCAGCAGCTTGGAACCAAACACCGGGGAGCTGTTTTTT
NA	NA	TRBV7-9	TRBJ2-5	CASSQRVGYETQYF	TGTGCCAGCAGCCAACGGGTGGGATACGAGACCCAGTACTTC
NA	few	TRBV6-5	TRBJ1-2	CASSYSGTGYTF	TGTGCCAGCAGTTACTCAGGGACTGGCTACACCTTC
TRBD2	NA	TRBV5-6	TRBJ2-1	CASRATSGGAGDNEQFF	TGTGCCAGCAGAGCCACTAGCGGGGGGGCCGGAGACAATGAGCAGTTCTTC
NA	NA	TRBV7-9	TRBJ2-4	CASSLRAPGENIQYF	TGTGCCAGCAGCCTCCGGGCCCCCGGGGAAAACATTCAGTACTTC
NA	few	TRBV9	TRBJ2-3	CASSEGLGGSTDTQYF	TGTGCCAGCAGCGAGGGGCTGGGCGGAAGCACAGATACGCAGTATTTT
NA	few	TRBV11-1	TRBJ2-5	CASTRERPEETQYF	TGTGCCAGCACCCGGGAGCGGCCTGAAGAGACCCAGTACTTC
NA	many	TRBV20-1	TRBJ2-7	CSAGHPAYEQYF	TGCAGTGCCGGACACCCGGCCTACGAGCAGTACTTC
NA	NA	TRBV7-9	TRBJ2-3	CASSFFIASTDTQYF	TGTGCCAGCAGCTTCTTCATCGCTAGCACAGATACGCAGTATTTT
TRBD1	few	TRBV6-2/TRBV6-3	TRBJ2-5	CASSTGVEETQYF	TGTGCCAGCAGCACAGGGGTTGAGGAGACCCAGTACTTC
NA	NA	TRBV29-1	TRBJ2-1	CSGAADGDEQFF	TGCAGCGGGGCGGCCGACGGCGATGAGCAGTTCTTC
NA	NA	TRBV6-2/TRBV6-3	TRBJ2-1	CASSYSAPEQFF	TGTGCCAGCAGTTACTCGGCTCCGGAGCAGTTCTTC
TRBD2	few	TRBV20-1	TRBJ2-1	CSASRGGAQSYNEQFF	TGCAGTGCTAGCCGCGGGGGGGCCCAGTCCTACAATGAGCAGTTCTTC
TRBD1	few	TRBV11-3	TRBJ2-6	CASLDRLPSGANVLTF	TGTGCCAGTCTGGACAGGTTACCTTCTGGGGCCAACGTCCTGACTTTC
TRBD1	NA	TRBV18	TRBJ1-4	CASSPARDRFNGKLFF	TGTGCCAGCTCGCCAGCCCGGGACAGGTTTAATGGAAAACTGTTTTTT
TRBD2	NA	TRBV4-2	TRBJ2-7	CASSQESLAGNFYEQYF	TGTGCCAGCAGCCAAGAATCACTAGCGGGGAATTTCTACGAGCAGTACTTC
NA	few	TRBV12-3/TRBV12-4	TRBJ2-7	CASSSRAYYEQYF	TGTGCCAGCAGTTCTCGGGCCTACTACGAGCAGTACTTC
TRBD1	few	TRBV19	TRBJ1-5	CASSIRQGVQSNQPQHF	TGTGCCAGTAGTATTCGACAGGGGGTTCAGAGCAATCAGCCCCAGCATTTT
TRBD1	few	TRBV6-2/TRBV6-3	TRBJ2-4	CASSNVGQEWAKNIQYF	TGTGCCAGCAGTAACGTCGGACAGGAGTGGGCCAAAAACATTCAGTACTTC
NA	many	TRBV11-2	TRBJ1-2	CASSQRDTFYGYTF	TGTGCCAGCAGCCAACGGGACACTTTTTATGGCTACACCTTC
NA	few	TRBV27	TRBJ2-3	CASRVGGTDTQYF	TGTGCCAGCAGAGTAGGGGGCACAGATACGCAGTATTTT
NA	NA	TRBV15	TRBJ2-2	CATSTNRENTGELFF	TGTGCCACCAGCACCAACAGGGAGAACACCGGGGAGCTGTTTTTT
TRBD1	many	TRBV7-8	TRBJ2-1	CASSLERTGYNEQFF	TGTGCCAGCAGCTTGGAAAGGACAGGTTACAATGAGCAGTTCTTC